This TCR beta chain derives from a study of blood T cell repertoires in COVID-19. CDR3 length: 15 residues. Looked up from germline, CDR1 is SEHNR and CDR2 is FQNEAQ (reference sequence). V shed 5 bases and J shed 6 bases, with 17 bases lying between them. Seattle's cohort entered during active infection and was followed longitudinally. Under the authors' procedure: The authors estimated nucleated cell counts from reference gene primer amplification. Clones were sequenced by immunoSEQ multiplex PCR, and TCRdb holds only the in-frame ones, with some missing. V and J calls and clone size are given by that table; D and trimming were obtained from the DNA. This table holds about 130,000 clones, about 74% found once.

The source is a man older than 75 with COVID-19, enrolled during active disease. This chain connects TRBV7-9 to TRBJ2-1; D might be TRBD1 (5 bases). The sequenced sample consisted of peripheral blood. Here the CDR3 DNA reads TGTGCCAGCAGCCAAAGCGACAGATGGGGCAATGAGCAGTTCTTC. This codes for CASSQSDRWGNEQFF.